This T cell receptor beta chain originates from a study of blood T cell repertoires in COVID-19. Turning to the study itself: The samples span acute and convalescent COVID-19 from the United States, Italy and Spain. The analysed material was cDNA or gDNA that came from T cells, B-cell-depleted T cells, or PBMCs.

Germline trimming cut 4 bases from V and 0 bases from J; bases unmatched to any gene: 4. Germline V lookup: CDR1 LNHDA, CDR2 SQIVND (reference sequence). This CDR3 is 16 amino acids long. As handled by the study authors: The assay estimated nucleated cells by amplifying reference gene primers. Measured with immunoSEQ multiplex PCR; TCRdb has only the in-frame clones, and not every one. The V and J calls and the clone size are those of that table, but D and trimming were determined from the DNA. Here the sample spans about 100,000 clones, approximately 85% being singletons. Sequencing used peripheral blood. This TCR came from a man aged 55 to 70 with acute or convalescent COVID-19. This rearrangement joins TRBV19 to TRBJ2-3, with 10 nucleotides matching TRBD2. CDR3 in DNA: TGTGCCAGTAGTAGCTCTAGCGGGGGAAGCACAGATACGCAGTATTTT. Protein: CASSSSSGGSTDTQYF.